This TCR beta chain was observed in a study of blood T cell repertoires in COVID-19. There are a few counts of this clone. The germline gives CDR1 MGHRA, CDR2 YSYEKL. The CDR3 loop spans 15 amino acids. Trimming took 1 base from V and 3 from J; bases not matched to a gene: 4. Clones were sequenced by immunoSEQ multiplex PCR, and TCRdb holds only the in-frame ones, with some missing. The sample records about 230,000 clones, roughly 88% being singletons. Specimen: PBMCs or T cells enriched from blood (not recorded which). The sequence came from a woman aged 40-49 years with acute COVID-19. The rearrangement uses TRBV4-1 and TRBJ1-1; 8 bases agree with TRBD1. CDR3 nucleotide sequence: TGCGCCAGCAGCCAAGCTGCAGGGGGCTACACTGAAGCTTTCTTT. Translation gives CASSQAAGGYTEAFF.